This T cell receptor beta chain was profiled in a study of T and B cells in COVID-19 patients. Study-wide context: Peripheral blood came from COVID-19 patients with active infection or after recovery. Broader study findings: Early severe-case samples and blood from mildly ill patients during symptoms were in short supply.

As concerns this clonotype: Its antigen is unidentified.

This CDR3 has 12 amino acids. BIOMED2 TRB-A/B primer pools were used in multiplex TRB PCR. TCRdb recomputed calls from the multiplex PCR reads with MiXCR, one row per CDR3 protein. The data show thousands of distinct CDR3 sequences, around 21% seen once. TRB was amplified from about 260-540 ng of blood genomic DNA. This sequence joins TRBV21-1 and TRBJ1-2. TRBV21-1 is a known pseudogene. The receptor's source is a human donor with active COVID-19. The sequenced sample consisted of blood. CDR3 sequence: CASEVPRFGYTF. The CDR3 region has the DNA TGTGCCAGCGAGGTCCCCCGATTCGGCTACACCTTC.